This T cell receptor beta chain was identified in a study of OX40 agonist ivuxolimab in advanced cancers. About the research overall: Subjects had a mean age of roughly 57 years, with a range of 23 to 79; almost 85% were male.

Profiling relied on immunoSEQ multiplex PCR, and the TCRdb table lists in-frame clones only, not all of them. The data contain roughly 88,000 clones, around 87% of them seen just once; the ten biggest clones take up roughly 4.5%. CDR3 length: 14 amino acids. CDR1 is SGHTA and CDR2 is FQGTGA in the germline V gene. V trimming: 5 bases; J trimming: 1 base; junction bases outside the gene matches: 1. The starting material was CD4+ or CD8+ T cells sorted from blood, obtained in a trial of the OX40 agonist ivuxolimab. V and J are TRBV7-3 and TRBJ2-1; 8 nucleotides align to TRBD2. The TCR originated in an adult with an advanced solid tumor such as melanoma, head and neck, liver or kidney cancer. CDR3 in DNA: TGTGCCAGCAGCACTAGCGGATCCTACAATGAGCAGTTCTTC. Its protein product is CASSTSGSYNEQFF.